A selection of T cell receptor beta chains follows, all from one sample in a study of blood T cell repertoires in COVID-19. This table comes from immunoSEQ multiplex PCR, and its TCRdb copy is limited to in-frame clones, with some not included. The data show about 140,000 clones, around 80% seen once. Material: peripheral blood. The receptors here all came from a woman of 80 years or more in a cohort sampled during active or convalescent COVID-19. Each CDR3 is given with its conserved first and last residue. The D gene is left open where the match is weak. Clone size is shown for a subset of rows, as once, few, many or a class of expanded clone.

J gene: TRBJ2-5
D gene: TRBD2
V gene: TRBV9
clone size: once
CDR3 DNA: TGTGCCAGCAGTCCGGGGGGGCTAGCGGGTCCAGCCCAAGAGACCCAGTACTTC
CDR3 protein: CASSPGGLAGPAQETQYF

J gene: TRBJ1-2
D gene: -
V gene: TRBV11-2
clone size: -
CDR3 DNA: TGTGCCAGCAGTTCAGGGCGCTCAGAGGGCTACACCTTC
CDR3 protein: CASSSGRSEGYTF

J gene: TRBJ2-7
D gene: TRBD1
V gene: TRBV18
clone size: -
CDR3 DNA: TGTGCCAGCTCGGCAAGACAGGGGGCCTACGAGCAGTACTTC
CDR3 protein: CASSARQGAYEQYF

J gene: TRBJ2-5
D gene: -
V gene: TRBV16
clone size: -
CDR3 DNA: TGTGCCAGCAGCCAATCACGGGGGCAAGAGACCCAGTACTTC
CDR3 protein: CASSQSRGQETQYF

J gene: TRBJ1-5
D gene: -
V gene: TRBV19
clone size: -
CDR3 DNA: TGTGCCAGTAGTCCGGGACTTGGCAGTATCAGCAATCAGCCCCAGCATTTT
CDR3 protein: CASSPGLGSISNQPQHF

J gene: TRBJ1-2
D gene: -
V gene: TRBV4-1
clone size: -
CDR3 DNA: TGCGCCAGCAGCCAAGATGGGGAGTTTGGGTACTATGGCTACACCTTC
CDR3 protein: CASSQDGEFGYYGYTF

J gene: TRBJ1-6
D gene: -
V gene: TRBV6-1
clone size: -
CDR3 DNA: TGTGCCAGCAGTGAAGTCAGGGTATCCCTCCACTTT
CDR3 protein: CASSEVRVSLHF

J gene: TRBJ2-2
D gene: -
V gene: TRBV11-3
clone size: -
CDR3 DNA: TGTGCCAGCAGCTACAGGGGGGGTGTGGCCGGGGAGCTGTTTTTT
CDR3 protein: CASSYRGGVAGELFF

J gene: TRBJ2-5
D gene: -
V gene: TRBV3-1/TRBV3-2
clone size: -
CDR3 DNA: TGTGCCAGCAGCAAGGTGACTCAAGAGACCCAGTACTTC
CDR3 protein: CASSKVTQETQYF

J gene: TRBJ2-1
D gene: TRBD2
V gene: TRBV28
clone size: -
CDR3 DNA: TGTGCCAGCAGTCCCCCCGCCGGGACTAGCAGGGCCAATGAGCAGTTCTTC
CDR3 protein: CASSPPAGTSRANEQFF

J gene: TRBJ1-1
D gene: -
V gene: TRBV14
clone size: once
CDR3 DNA: TGTGCCAGCAGCCGGTACCTGACGGGGGGCACTGAAGCTTTCTTT
CDR3 protein: CASSRYLTGGTEAFF

J gene: TRBJ2-3
D gene: -
V gene: TRBV7-2
clone size: -
CDR3 DNA: TGTGCCAGCAGCCCTCCCCCCAGCACAGATACGCAGTATTTT
CDR3 protein: CASSPPPSTDTQYF

J gene: TRBJ2-2
D gene: -
V gene: TRBV11-3
clone size: -
CDR3 DNA: TGTGCCAGCAGCTCCCTGGGAGGAAACACCGGGGAGCTGTTTTTT
CDR3 protein: CASSSLGGNTGELFF

J gene: TRBJ2-3
D gene: -
V gene: TRBV3-1/TRBV3-2
clone size: -
CDR3 DNA: TGTGCCAGCAGCCAAGATCGGGGGATTGCTCCTAAGGATACGCAGTATTTT
CDR3 protein: CASSQDRGIAPKDTQYF

J gene: TRBJ2-3
D gene: TRBD1
V gene: TRBV18
clone size: -
CDR3 DNA: TGTGCCAGCTCTTCGGGACAGGGTACAGATACGCAGTATTTT
CDR3 protein: CASSSGQGTDTQYF

J gene: TRBJ1-5
D gene: TRBD1
V gene: TRBV19
clone size: -
CDR3 DNA: TGTGCCAGTAGTCGAGACAGGGGGGGTAATCAGCCCCAGCATTTT
CDR3 protein: CASSRDRGGNQPQHF

J gene: TRBJ2-1
D gene: TRBD2
V gene: TRBV6-6
clone size: few
CDR3 DNA: TGTGCCAGCAGCCGTCCCGCTAGCGGGGGGAACAATGAGCAGTTCTTC
CDR3 protein: CASSRPASGGNNEQFF

J gene: TRBJ1-2
D gene: TRBD1
V gene: TRBV7-2
clone size: few
CDR3 DNA: TGTGCCAGCAGCTTAGGGTGGACAGGGTTCGGCTACACCTTC
CDR3 protein: CASSLGWTGFGYTF

J gene: TRBJ1-2
D gene: -
V gene: TRBV6-1
clone size: -
CDR3 DNA: TGTGCCAGCAGTGATGGCGGGCGCCGGCGGCCTACTAACTATGGCTACACCTTC
CDR3 protein: CASSDGGRRRPTNYGYTF

J gene: TRBJ1-5
D gene: TRBD1
V gene: TRBV5-6
clone size: -
CDR3 DNA: TGTGCCAGCAGCACCGATAGGACAGGGGTCGGCGGTCAGCCCCAGCATTTT
CDR3 protein: CASSTDRTGVGGQPQHF

J gene: TRBJ1-4
D gene: -
V gene: TRBV25-1
clone size: -
CDR3 DNA: TGTGCCAGCAGTGAATTAACGGGGAGTGAGGAAAAACTGTTTTTT
CDR3 protein: CASSELTGSEEKLFF

J gene: TRBJ2-3
D gene: -
V gene: TRBV7-2
clone size: -
CDR3 DNA: TGTGCCAGCAGCTTACGGACTAAAAGCACAGATACGCAGTATTTT
CDR3 protein: CASSLRTKSTDTQYF

J gene: TRBJ2-4
D gene: -
V gene: TRBV4-3
clone size: -
CDR3 DNA: TGCGCCAGCAGCCAAGATGGGCAGGGGTCCAAAAACATTCAGTACTTC
CDR3 protein: CASSQDGQGSKNIQYF